This paragraph reports one TCR beta chain. Its antigen is not known. After re-calling the 5' RACE reads, TCRdb lists one entry per CDR3 protein, DNA absent. The table for this sample gives roughly 300,000 distinct CDR3 sequences. The data stem from a study of T cells expressing NK-cell markers. General study results and limits: In a group of several donors, dominant NKG2C+ clonotypes represented about 1.0-8% of CD8+ T cells.

The CDR3 covers 17 residues. Germline CDR1 reads SGHTA; CDR2 reads FQGNSA. The chain links TRBV7-2 to TRBJ1-1; there is no DNA to check the TCRdb D call of TRBD1. The clonotype originates from a woman between 18 and 70 years old in good health. The sample was blood T cells: a sorted CD56 or NKG2C T cell subset, CD4+ or CD8+ T cells, or bulk PBMC T cells (not recorded which). CDR3 residues: CASSFSRTGWMNTEAFF.